A single T cell receptor (beta chain) is shown here with its context. This specimen includes other DNA sequences encoding the same CDR3. This entry comes from a study of blood T cell repertoires in COVID-19. Authors' data handling: It was from reference gene primer amplification that nucleated cell counts were estimated. Libraries were prepared by immunoSEQ multiplex PCR; TCRdb keeps only in-frame clonotypes and omits some of them. V, J and clone size reflect that table, while D and trimming were determined from the DNA. The table lists over 50,000 clones, 91% of them singletons. The sample was peripheral blood. The sequence was collected from a man between 50 and 59 years old with active COVID-19.

The CDR3 sequence is CASSLTGNYGYTF. The CDR3 DNA sequence: TGTGCCAGCAGTTTAACGGGGAACTATGGCTACACCTTC. The chain links TRBV28 to TRBJ1-2, with D hard to call. V was clipped by 2 bases and J by 2 bases, with 6 bases between them. Germline-derived CDR1 and CDR2 are MDHEN and SYDVKM. CDR3 length: 13 amino acids.